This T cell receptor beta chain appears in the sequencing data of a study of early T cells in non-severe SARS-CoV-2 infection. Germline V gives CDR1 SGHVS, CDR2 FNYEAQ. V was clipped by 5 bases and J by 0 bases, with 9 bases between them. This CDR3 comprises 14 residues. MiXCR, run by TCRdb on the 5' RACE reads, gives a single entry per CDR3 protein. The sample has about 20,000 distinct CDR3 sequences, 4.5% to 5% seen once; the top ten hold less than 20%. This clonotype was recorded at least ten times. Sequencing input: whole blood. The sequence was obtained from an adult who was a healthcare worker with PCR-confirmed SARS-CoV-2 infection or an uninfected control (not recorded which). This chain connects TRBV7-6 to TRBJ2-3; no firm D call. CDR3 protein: CASSPLTSTDTQYF. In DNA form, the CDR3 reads TGTGCCAGCAGCCCCCTCACCAGCACAGATACGCAGTATTTT.